The 14 T cell receptor beta chains presented below share a single source sample, sequenced in a study of blood T cell repertoires in COVID-19. TCRdb keeps only in-frame clones here, not all; method: immunoSEQ multiplex PCR. Of about 200,000 clones detected, around 90% appear once; the ten largest clones hold roughly 0.6%. The sequenced sample was peripheral blood. The source of these receptors is a man aged 45 to 65 with acute or convalescent COVID-19.

This chain connects TRBV13 to TRBJ2-7, with 10 bases aligning to TRBD2. This CDR3 has 16 residues. The trim removed 3 bases at V and 3 bases at J, leaving 8 bases unmatched. Germline CDR1 PRHDT, CDR2 FYEKMQ (reference sequence). The CDR3 region has the DNA TGTGCCAGCAGCTTGGAGCGGGGGGGCCTAGACTACGAGCAGTACGTC. It yields the protein CASSLERGGLDYEQYV.

This chain links TRBV19 with TRBJ1-1; D is undetermined. Germline CDR1 and CDR2: LNHDA and SQIVND (reference sequence). This CDR3 region has 14 residues. V lost 5 bases, J lost 0 bases, and 10 bases lay in between. DNA of the CDR3: TGTGCCAGTAGTTTGAGAGATATGAACACTGAAGCTTTCTTT. Translation gives CASSLRDMNTEAFF. Based on the CDR3 plus reference TRBV19 and TRBJ1-1, the full variable domain is DGGITQSPKYLFRKEGQNVTLSCEQNLNHDAMYWYRQDPGQGLRLIYYSQIVNDFQKGDIAEGYSVSREKKESFPLTVTSAQKNPTAFYLCASSLRDMNTEAFFGQGTRLTVV.

This chain joins TRBV5-1 and TRBJ2-4; TRBD1 agrees at 10 bases. This CDR3 has 15 residues. CDR1 is SGHRS and CDR2 is YFSETQ in the germline V gene. Losses at the gene ends were 0 bases for V and 8 bases for J; bases not matched to a gene: 5. CDR3 sequence reads: CASSLGGTGVDIQYF. The CDR3 DNA follows: TGCGCCAGCAGCTTGGGCGGGACAGGGGTGGACATTCAGTACTTC.

This clone was recorded once. CDR3 sequence: CASSGVGNEQFF. The CDR3 DNA is TGTGCCAGTAGCGGGGTGGGCAATGAGCAGTTCTTC. The chain couples TRBV2 to TRBJ2-1; 8 nucleotides line up with TRBD2. With 9 bases clipped from V and 6 bases from J, the junction kept 4 bases outside the gene matches. Per the germline V gene, CDR1 is SNHLY and CDR2 is FYNNEI. The CDR3 contains 12 residues.

This clone turned up a few times. The CDR3 is CASSPGTGPNSPLHF. CDR3 DNA: TGTGCCAGCTCACCTGGGACAGGCCCCAATTCACCCCTCCACTTT. The V call is TRBV18, the J call TRBJ1-6; 8 nucleotides line up with TRBD1. This CDR3 has 15 amino acids. The germline V gene has CDR1 KGHSH and CDR2 LQKENI. Trimming removed 3 bases from V and 7 bases from J; junction bases left unmatched: 5.

The J gene is TRBJ2-1, the V gene TRBV19, with D possibly TRBD1 on 5 matching bases. Trimming removed 4 bases from V and 0 bases from J, with 13 bases in between. Per germline, CDR1 LNHDA and CDR2 SQIVND (reference sequence). The CDR3 spans 16 residues. The CDR3 is CASSKWTQSSYNEQFF. CDR3 bases: TGTGCCAGTAGTAAATGGACACAGAGCTCCTACAATGAGCAGTTCTTC.

The genes are TRBV7-9 and TRBJ2-2, with a weak D call TRBD1 (5 bases). With 2 bases removed from V and 9 bases from J, the gap between germline ends came to 10 bases. The CDR3 extends over 13 amino acids. Germline V lookup: CDR1 SEHNR, CDR2 FQNEAQ (reference sequence). CDR3 protein: CASSLQGPRELFF. Here the CDR3 DNA reads TGTGCCAGCAGCTTACAGGGCCCCCGGGAGCTGTTTTTT. Full variable domain (remainder filled in from reference TRBV7-9 and TRBJ2-2): DTGVSQNPRHKITKRGQNVTFRCDPISEHNRLYWYRQTLGQGPEFLTYFQNEAQLEKSRLLSDRFSAERPKGSFSTLEIQRTEQGDSAMYLCASSLQGPRELFFGEGSRLTVL.

This clone was recorded once. The genes are TRBV10-3 and TRBJ2-3, with 9 bases that match TRBD1. The CDR3 is made up of 16 amino acids. V was pared by 2 bases and J by 5 bases, with 8 bases of the junction left unmatched. Per the germline V gene, CDR1 is ENHRY and CDR2 is SYGVKD. DNA of the CDR3: TGTGCCATCAGTGAGAGGGACAGGGTTCGCGAAGATACGCAGTATTTT. As protein: CAISERDRVREDTQYF.

This clone was found once. V usage is TRBV19 and J usage is TRBJ2-7; D might be TRBD2 (5 bases). There are 13 residues in the CDR3. The V gene's germline CDR1 is LNHDA and CDR2 SQIVND (reference sequence). V lost 2 bases to trimming and J lost 7 bases, with 12 bases between them. CDR3 bases: TGTGCCAGTAGTATACGAGGAACGGGGGAGCAGTACTTC. Translating it yields CASSIRGTGEQYF.

The rearrangement uses TRBV5-5 and TRBJ1-5, with D possibly TRBD1 on 5 matching bases. The V gene's germline CDR1 is SGHKS and CDR2 YYEKEE (reference sequence). V dropped 0 bases and J dropped 9 bases, with 16 bases sitting between them. There are 15 residues in the CDR3. CDR3 loop: CASSLAGGFSGPQHF. In nucleotides, the CDR3 is TGTGCCAGCAGCTTGGCCGGGGGGTTCTCAGGGCCCCAGCATTTT.

V is TRBV27 and J is TRBJ2-7, with 7 bases identical to TRBD1. V gave up 2 bases and J gave up 4 bases; unmatched junction bases: 5. Germline V gene lookup returns CDR1 MNHEY and CDR2 SMNVEV (reference sequence). The CDR3 length is 14 residues. This CDR3 is CASSLLGGRYEQYF. The CDR3 coding sequence is TGTGCCAGCAGTTTACTAGGGGGCAGATACGAGCAGTACTTC.

The chain couples TRBV28 to TRBJ1-5; 8 nucleotides align to TRBD1. Germline V gene lookup returns CDR1 MDHEN and CDR2 SYDVKM. This CDR3 contains 17 residues. The J segment lost 1 base and the V segment lost 2 bases, leaving 7 bases of the junction unmatched. CDR3 in DNA: TGTGCCAGCAGTTTAATCTTGGACAGGGACAGCAATCAGCCCCAGCATTTT. Amino acid sequence: CASSLILDRDSNQPQHF.

Written as DNA, the CDR3 is TGTGCCAGCAGCCAAGCCACAGGGGGCGCCGAGATTCAGTACTTC. It encodes CASSQATGGAEIQYF. The chain links TRBV3-1 (or the pseudogene TRBV3-2) to TRBJ2-4, with 9 bases lining up with TRBD1. Germline CDR1 reads LGHDT; CDR2 reads YNNKEL (reference sequence). V lost 1 base to trimming and J lost 10 bases; unmatched junction nucleotides: 8. This CDR3 contains 15 residues.

The rearrangement joins TRBV6-5 to TRBJ1-2; the D gene is possibly TRBD1 (5 bases). CDR3 length: 14 residues. Germline V gene sequence: CDR1 MNHEY, CDR2 SVGAGI. V lost 6 bases, J lost 3 bases, and 14 bases lay in between. CDR3 nucleotides: TGTGCCAGCAGACCCTTCAGGGCAGACTATGGCTACACCTTC. This gives the protein CASRPFRADYGYTF.